A single sample gave rise to the 5 T cell receptor beta chains below, sequenced in a study of shared clonotypes between healthy human individuals. CD45RO-negative CD8 cells positively selected for CCR7 made up the naive population, which excluded terminally differentiated effector memory CD45RA+ cells. The data were produced by immunoSEQ multiplex PCR, yet TCRdb's version contains in-frame clones alone and is incomplete. The table has over 2 million clones, 85% to 95% seen once. What was sequenced was naive CD8+ T cells sorted from blood. The receptors stem from a man aged 18 to 29 in good health.

This clone is a singleton in its sample. The gene calls are TRBV4-1 and TRBJ2-3; D possibly corresponds to TRBD1 (6 bases). The CDR3 is made up of 14 amino acids. V gave up 4 bases and J gave up 2 bases, with 10 bases separating them. CDR1 MGHRA and CDR2 YSYEKL come from the germline V gene. CDR3 sequence: CASSLWGPTDTQYF. The CDR3 nucleotides read TGCGCCAGCAGCCTCTGGGGGCCCACAGATACGCAGTATTTT.

This chain joins TRBV28 and TRBJ1-1; D might be TRBD1 (6 bases). The CDR3 covers 13 residues. Trimming left V 2 bases short and J 10 bases short, with 14 bases between. Germline CDR1 is MDHEN and CDR2 is SYDVKM. CDR3 in amino acids: CASSLRDIGPAFF. The CDR3, as DNA: TGTGCCAGCAGTTTAAGGGACATTGGACCAGCTTTCTTT. The whole variable domain, remainder taken from reference TRBV28 and TRBJ1-1, is DVKVTQSSRYLVKRTGEKVFLECVQDMDHENMFWYRQDPGLGLRLIYFSYDVKMKEKGDIPEGYSVSREKKERFSLILESASTNQTSMYLCASSLRDIGPAFFGQGTRLTVV.

This chain links TRBV4-1 with TRBJ2-6; 8 positions agree with TRBD1. This CDR3 has 17 residues. Looked up from germline, CDR1 is MGHRA and CDR2 is YSYEKL. V was pared by 8 bases and J by 1 base, with 10 bases of the junction left unmatched. Written as DNA, the CDR3 is TGCGCCAGCCGGGGAATTCAGGGGGCATCTGGGGCCAACGTCCTGACTTTC. It specifies CASRGIQGASGANVLTF.

With respect to this clone: The identical CDR3 is also encoded by other nucleotide sequences in the sample. The genes are TRBV9 and TRBJ1-1, with D uncertain. CDR3 length equals 13 residues. Between the trimmed V and J ends, which lost 0 bases and 5 bases, there was a span of 8 bases. CDR1 is SGDLS, CDR2 YYNGEE, per germline. CDR3 protein: CASSVGPGTEAFF. The CDR3 DNA reads as TGTGCCAGCAGCGTAGGGCCGGGAACTGAAGCTTTCTTT.

The rearrangement uses TRBV5-1 and TRBJ2-7, with D possibly being TRBD2 (5 bases). In germline, CDR1 is SGHRS, CDR2 YFSETQ. There are 16 residues in the CDR3. V was clipped by 2 bases and J by 2 bases, with 17 bases between them. The CDR3 protein is CASSLLGWTETYEQYF. CDR3 nucleotides: TGCGCCAGCAGCTTACTAGGCTGGACGGAGACCTACGAGCAGTACTTC.